The present T cell receptor beta chain was sequenced within a study of early T cells in non-severe SARS-CoV-2 infection. The wider study: Chains were not paired, and sequencing was done on bulk RNA from unsorted whole blood. Study-level findings and limits: VDJdb-based matching was biased toward anti-spike CD8 responses and missed private and CD4 specificities.

The sample holds many counts of this clonotype. Its antigen remains unknown. Attachment of unique molecular identifiers was made to individual cDNA molecules. Via MiXCR, TCRdb re-called the 5' RACE reads, giving one row per CDR3 protein. The data show 65,000 to 80,000 distinct CDR3 sequences, 10% to 12% seen once. This receptor was taken from an adult who was a healthcare worker with PCR-confirmed SARS-CoV-2 infection or an uninfected control (not recorded which). The sample consisted of whole blood.

CDR3 sequence: CASSLGVGSPLHF. The DNA of the CDR3 is TGTGCCAGCAGCTTAGGGGTTGGGTCACCCCTCCACTTT. The chain uses TRBV7-9 and TRBJ1-6, with unresolved D. The CDR3 is 13 amino acids. Germline V CDR1 and CDR2: SEHNR, FQNEAQ (reference sequence). V was clipped by 1 base and J by 10 bases, with 8 bases between them.